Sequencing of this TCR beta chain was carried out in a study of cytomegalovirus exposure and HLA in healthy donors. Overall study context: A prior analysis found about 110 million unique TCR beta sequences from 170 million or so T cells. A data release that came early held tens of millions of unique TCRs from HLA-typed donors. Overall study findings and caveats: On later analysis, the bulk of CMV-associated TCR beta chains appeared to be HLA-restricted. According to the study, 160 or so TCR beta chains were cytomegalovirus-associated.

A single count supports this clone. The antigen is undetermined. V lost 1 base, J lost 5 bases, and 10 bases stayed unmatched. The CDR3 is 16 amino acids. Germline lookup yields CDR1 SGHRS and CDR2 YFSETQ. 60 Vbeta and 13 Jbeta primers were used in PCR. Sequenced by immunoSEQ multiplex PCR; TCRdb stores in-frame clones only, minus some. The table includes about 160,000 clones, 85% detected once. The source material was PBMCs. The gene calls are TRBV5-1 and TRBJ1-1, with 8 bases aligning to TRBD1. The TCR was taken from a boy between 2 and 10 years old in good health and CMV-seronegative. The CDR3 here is CASSLNPGGASTEAFF. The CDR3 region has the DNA TGCGCCAGCAGCTTGAACCCAGGGGGCGCGAGTACTGAAGCTTTCTTT.